The 14 T cell receptor beta chains reported below all come from one sample, sequenced in a study of early T cells in non-severe SARS-CoV-2 infection. TCRdb redid the calling of the 5' RACE reads with MiXCR, one entry per CDR3 protein. The profile shows around 80,000 distinct CDR3 sequences, about 13% of them singletons. The specimen sequenced was whole blood. The receptor source for this set is an adult who was a healthcare worker with PCR-confirmed SARS-CoV-2 infection or an uninfected control (not recorded which).

This clonotype was observed many times. This CDR3 reads CASSTAGGPETQYF. The CDR3 DNA follows: TGCGCCAGCAGCACCGCAGGGGGCCCAGAGACCCAGTACTTC. The chain links TRBV5-1 to TRBJ2-5; 8 nucleotides match TRBD1. V lost 4 bases to trimming and J lost 4 bases; unmatched junction nucleotides: 6. The CDR3 is 14 amino acids. Germline V gene lookup returns CDR1 SGHRS and CDR2 YFSETQ.

V is TRBV5-6 and J is TRBJ1-2; D is uncertain. V lost 1 base and J 8 bases, leaving 18 bases between the germline ends. This CDR3 is 15 amino acids long. Germline CDR1 SGHDT, CDR2 YYEEEE. The DNA for the CDR3 is TGTGCCAGCAGCTTGAGTATTGCCAGGAGAAGGGGCTACACCTTC. This translates into CASSLSIARRRGYTF.

In this sample, this clonotype turned up many times. The rearrangement uses TRBV6-2 or TRBV6-3 and TRBJ1-1, with a weak D call TRBD1 (6 bases). Germline V gives CDR1 MNHEY, CDR2 SVGEGT. The CDR3 length is 15 residues. Trimming stripped 4 bases from V and 1 base from J, with 13 bases between. The CDR3 loop is CASSFRGLANTEAFF. The DNA for the CDR3 is TGTGCCAGCAGTTTCCGGGGGCTAGCGAACACTGAAGCTTTCTTT.

This clonotype was counted a few times. The genes are TRBV6-5 and TRBJ2-3; TRBD1 agrees at 10 bases. The V gene end was trimmed by 6 bases and the J gene end by 4 bases; junction bases not matched to a gene: 4. The CDR3 has 14 residues. CDR1 is MNHEY and CDR2 is SVGAGI in the germline V gene. CDR3 coding DNA: TGTGCCAGCAGAGCGGGACAGGGGTCAGATACGCAGTATTTT. Translated, it gives CASRAGQGSDTQYF.

The chain employs TRBV5-1 and TRBJ2-2, with 9 positions matching TRBD2. The CDR3 length is 14 residues. J was trimmed by 7 bases and V by 4 bases; bases with no gene match: 5. Looked up from germline, CDR1 is SGHRS and CDR2 is YFSETQ. Written as DNA, the CDR3 is TGCGCCAGCAGCGAACGAGCGGGAGGCGGGGAGCTGTTTTTT. Translation: CASSERAGGGELFF.

This clonotype is deemed medium-sized. The chain links TRBV20-1 to TRBJ1-2; D remains ambiguous. CDR1 and CDR2 from the germline V gene are DFQATT and SNEGSKA (reference sequence). V was pared by 1 base and J by 7 bases, with 10 bases between. This CDR3 contains 12 residues. CDR3 sequence reads: CSARAEFFGYTF. DNA of the CDR3: TGCAGTGCTAGAGCCGAATTTTTTGGCTACACCTTC.

In its sample, this clonotype was seen a few times. This chain links TRBV30 with TRBJ2-5, with D hard to call. Germline CDR1 reads GTSNPN; CDR2 reads SVGIG (reference sequence). V was cut by 2 bases and J by 5 bases, with 3 bases left in between. The length of the CDR3 is 10 residues. CDR3 sequence (DNA): TGTGCCTGGAGTCATGAGACCCAGTACTTC. Its protein is CAWSHETQYF.

This rearrangement joins TRBV3-1 to TRBJ2-1; 8 nucleotides line up with TRBD2. With V trimmed by 4 bases and J by 6 bases, 11 bases remained unmatched. Germline CDR1 reads LGHDT; CDR2 reads YNNKEL (reference sequence). The CDR3 totals 16 residues. CDR3 in amino acids: CASSRGGGQYLNEQFF. The CDR3 nucleotides read TGTGCCAGCAGCCGAGGCGGGGGGCAGTACCTCAATGAGCAGTTCTTC.

This clonotype showed up just a few times. This chain uses TRBV12-3 or TRBV12-4 with TRBJ2-2; 7 bases line up with TRBD2. This CDR3 is built from 16 residues. The J segment lost 0 bases and the V segment lost 6 bases, leaving 7 bases of the junction unmatched. This CDR3 is CASSGGIWANTGELFF. CDR3 bases: TGTGCCAGCAGCGGGGGGATTTGGGCGAACACCGGGGAGCTGTTTTTT.

This clonotype was observed a few times. V gene TRBV5-5 combines with J gene TRBJ2-7; 9 nucleotides match TRBD1. The CDR3 runs to 19 residues. Germline V CDR1 and CDR2: SGHKS, YYEKEE (reference sequence). The junction had 18 bases not matched to a gene; V was cut back by 4 bases and J by 1 base. The DNA of the CDR3 is TGTGCCAGCAGCAAAGGGACAGGGTCTAATCGAAGGGAGTCCTACGAGCAGTACTTC. It codes for CASSKGTGSNRRESYEQYF.

This clonotype was counted only a few times. The chain employs TRBV5-1 and TRBJ2-3; D is undetermined. Germline CDR1 and CDR2: SGHRS and YFSETQ. This CDR3 region has 15 residues. The germline V and J ends were trimmed by 4 bases and 6 bases, with 18 bases remaining between them. The CDR3 region is CASSPPGHPGDTQYF. The CDR3 DNA reads as TGCGCCAGCAGCCCCCCAGGTCATCCCGGGGATACGCAGTATTTT.

The sample holds many counts of this clonotype. The junction differs from germline at one of its ends, possibly a read error. The chain employs TRBV20-1 and TRBJ2-7; D is undetermined. CDR1 DFQATT and CDR2 SNEGSKA come from the germline V gene (reference sequence). This CDR3 has 9 residues. The CDR3 reads CSARGVPGF. As DNA, the CDR3 is TGCAGTGCTAGAGGGGTACCGGGCTTC.

This clonotype was counted only a few times. The rearrangement links TRBV27 to TRBJ2-7; 8 bases line up with TRBD1. Looked up from germline, CDR1 is MNHEY and CDR2 is SMNVEV (reference sequence). After removal of 0 bases from V and 4 bases from J, the junction contained 11 bases not matched to a gene. The CDR3 loop spans 17 amino acids. The CDR3 sequence: CASSLSPPQGARYEQYF. For the CDR3, the DNA is TGTGCCAGCAGTTTATCTCCCCCGCAGGGGGCGAGGTACGAGCAGTACTTC.

The genes are TRBV5-6 and TRBJ2-5; D ambiguous. Between the trimmed V and J ends, which lost 0 bases and 4 bases, there was a span of 13 bases. Germline CDR1 and CDR2: SGHDT and YYEEEE. CDR3 length equals 15 residues. The CDR3 here is CASSLARQRRETQYF. The CDR3 DNA reads TGTGCCAGCAGCTTGGCCCGTCAGCGTAGAGAGACCCAGTACTTC.